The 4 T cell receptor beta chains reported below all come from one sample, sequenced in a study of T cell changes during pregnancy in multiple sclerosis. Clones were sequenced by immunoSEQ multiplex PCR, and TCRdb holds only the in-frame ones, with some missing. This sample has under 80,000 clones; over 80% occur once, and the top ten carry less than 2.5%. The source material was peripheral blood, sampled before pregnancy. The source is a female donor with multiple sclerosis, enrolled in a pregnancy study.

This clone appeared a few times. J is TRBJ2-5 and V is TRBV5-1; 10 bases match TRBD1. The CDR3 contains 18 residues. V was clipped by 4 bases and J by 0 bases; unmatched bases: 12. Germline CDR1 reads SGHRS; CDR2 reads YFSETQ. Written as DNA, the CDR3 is TGCGCCAGCAGCCCGACCTCGGGGGGGACAGGGGACCAAGAGACCCAGTACTTC. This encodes CASSPTSGGTGDQETQYF.

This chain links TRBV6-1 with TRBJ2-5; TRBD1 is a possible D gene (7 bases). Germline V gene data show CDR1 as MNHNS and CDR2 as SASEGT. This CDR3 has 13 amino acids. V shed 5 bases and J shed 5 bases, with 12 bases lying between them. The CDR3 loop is CASSRGTVETQYF. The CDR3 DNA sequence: TGTGCCAGCAGTCGGGGGACAGTCGAGACCCAGTACTTC.

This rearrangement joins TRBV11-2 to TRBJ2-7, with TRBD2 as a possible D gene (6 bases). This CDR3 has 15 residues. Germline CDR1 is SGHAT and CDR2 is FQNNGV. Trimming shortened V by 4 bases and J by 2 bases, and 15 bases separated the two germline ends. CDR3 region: CASSSNYGGPYEQYF. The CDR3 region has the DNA TGTGCCAGCAGCTCGAACTACGGGGGTCCCTACGAGCAGTACTTC.

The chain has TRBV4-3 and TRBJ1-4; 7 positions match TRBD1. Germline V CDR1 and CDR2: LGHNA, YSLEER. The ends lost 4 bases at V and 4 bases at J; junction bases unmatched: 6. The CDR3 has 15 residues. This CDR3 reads CASSLWTGRNEKLFF. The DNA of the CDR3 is TGCGCCAGCAGCCTTTGGACAGGACGTAATGAAAAACTGTTTTTT.